These T cell receptor beta chains were read from a single sample in a study of T-cell reconstitution after alpha-beta-depleted transplantation in children. TCRdb recomputed calls from the PCR reads with MiXCR, one row per CDR3 protein. The sample gives some 400,000 distinct CDR3 sequences, over 20% of which show up once; over 3.5% is in the top ten. Here the sequenced sample was PBMCs from the stem cell graft donor, taken from the stem cell graft. Every receptor here comes from a human donor who donated a stem cell graft to a child with acute myeloid leukemia. CDR3s include the opening cysteine and the closing phenylalanine or tryptophan. The order of the fields is V gene, CDR3 length, clone size, D gene, J gene, CDR3 DNA, CDR3 protein. D genes are given only for firm matches. Rows give clone size only sometimes, using once, few, many, or a class for an expanded clone.

V: TRBV12-3/TRBV12-4
length: 14
size: NA
D: NA
J: TRBJ2-5
DNA: TGTGCCAGCAGTTTAAATACGGGGTGGGAGACCCAGTACTTC
CDR3: CASSLNTGWETQYF

V: TRBV7-7
length: 14
size: few
D: TRBD1
J: TRBJ2-7
DNA: TGTGCCAGCAGCTTAGGCAGGGGGAACGGCGAGCAGTACTTC
CDR3: CASSLGRGNGEQYF

V: TRBV18
length: 15
size: few
D: NA
J: TRBJ2-7
DNA: TGTGCCAGCTCACCACCCGTGGGACAAAGCTACGAGCAGTACTTC
CDR3: CASSPPVGQSYEQYF

V: TRBV12-3/TRBV12-4
length: 18
size: NA
D: TRBD2
J: TRBJ2-2
DNA: TGTGCCAGCAGTTCGGGACGGGGACTAGCGACTAACACCGGGGAGCTGTTTTTT
CDR3: CASSSGRGLATNTGELFF

V: TRBV12-3/TRBV12-4
length: 14
size: few
D: TRBD2
J: TRBJ2-1
DNA: TGTGCCAGCAGTTATAGCGGGAGTGGGAATGAGCAGTTCTTC
CDR3: CASSYSGSGNEQFF

V: TRBV4-2
length: 13
size: few
D: NA
J: TRBJ1-5
DNA: TGTGCCAGCAGCCAAGATACCAATCAGCCCCAGCATTTT
CDR3: CASSQDTNQPQHF

V: TRBV24-1
length: 13
size: many
D: NA
J: TRBJ2-2
DNA: TGTGCCACCAGTGGTCTGGGCAACGGGGAGCTGTTTTTT
CDR3: CATSGLGNGELFF

V: TRBV4-2
length: 15
size: NA
D: TRBD1
J: TRBJ1-3
DNA: TGTGCCAGCAGCCAAACACAGGGGGCCGGAAACACCATATATTTT
CDR3: CASSQTQGAGNTIYF

V: TRBV5-6
length: 14
size: few
D: NA
J: TRBJ2-7
DNA: TGTGCCAGCAGCTTAGCGCGCCGATCCTACGAGCAGTACTTC
CDR3: CASSLARRSYEQYF

V: TRBV24-1
length: 14
size: NA
D: TRBD1
J: TRBJ2-3
DNA: TGTGCCACCAGTCAGGGGGCGAGCACAGATACGCAGTATTTT
CDR3: CATSQGASTDTQYF